Listed below are T cell receptor beta chains from one sample, sequenced in a study of cytomegalovirus exposure and HLA in healthy donors. The method was immunoSEQ multiplex PCR; TCRdb's version includes in-frame clones alone and lacks a portion of them. The table shows approximately 280,000 clones, with 86% occurring only once. Sequencing used PBMCs. The receptors were sampled from a man between 35 and 55 years old in good health and CMV-seropositive. CDR3s include the opening cysteine and the closing phenylalanine or tryptophan. Fields, in order: D gene, clone size, CDR3 length, V gene, J gene, CDR3 DNA, CDR3 protein. D genes are given only for firm matches. Size is omitted from some rows. Given values are once, few, many or a class for expanded clones.

D gene: -; clone size: once; CDR3 length: 13; V gene: TRBV7-9; J gene: TRBJ2-1; CDR3 DNA: TGTGCCAGCAGCTTCAAAGAAGGAGGCGAGCAGTTCTTC; CDR3 protein: CASSFKEGGEQFF
D gene: -; clone size: -; CDR3 length: 14; V gene: TRBV5-5; J gene: TRBJ2-7; CDR3 DNA: TGTGCCAGCAGGGGTGGCAGGGAAGACTACGAGCAGTACTTC; CDR3 protein: CASRGGREDYEQYF
D gene: -; clone size: -; CDR3 length: 15; V gene: TRBV28; J gene: TRBJ2-1; CDR3 DNA: TGTGCCAGCAGCCTATCGGGACTTATAGGTAATGAGCAGTTCTTC; CDR3 protein: CASSLSGLIGNEQFF
D gene: TRBD1; clone size: -; CDR3 length: 15; V gene: TRBV9; J gene: TRBJ2-5; CDR3 DNA: TGTGCCAGCAGCGCGAGGACAGGGGACGGAGAGACCCAGTACTTC; CDR3 protein: CASSARTGDGETQYF
D gene: -; clone size: -; CDR3 length: 15; V gene: TRBV7-2; J gene: TRBJ2-2; CDR3 DNA: TGTGCCAGCAGCTTTGACAGGACGAACACCGGGGAGCTGTTTTTT; CDR3 protein: CASSFDRTNTGELFF
D gene: -; clone size: -; CDR3 length: 15; V gene: TRBV11-3; J gene: TRBJ2-1; CDR3 DNA: TGTGCCAGCAGCTTCAGAGCGGGCGACAACAATGAGCAGTTCTTC; CDR3 protein: CASSFRAGDNNEQFF
D gene: -; clone size: -; CDR3 length: 15; V gene: TRBV7-2; J gene: TRBJ2-2; CDR3 DNA: TGTGCCAGCAGCCCACCGGGACTCAACACCGGGGAGCTGTTTTTT; CDR3 protein: CASSPPGLNTGELFF
D gene: -; clone size: -; CDR3 length: 15; V gene: TRBV27; J gene: TRBJ1-5; CDR3 DNA: TGTGCCAGCAGTTTATCGCAGGGGACCACTCAGCCCCAGCATTTT; CDR3 protein: CASSLSQGTTQPQHF
D gene: -; clone size: -; CDR3 length: 13; V gene: TRBV19; J gene: TRBJ1-1; CDR3 DNA: TGTGCCAGTAGTATTCACAGGGAAACTGAAGCTTTCTTT; CDR3 protein: CASSIHRETEAFF
D gene: -; clone size: -; CDR3 length: 13; V gene: TRBV4-1; J gene: TRBJ1-1; CDR3 DNA: TGCGCCAGCAGCACCACCTCCGGGACTGAAGCTTTCTTT; CDR3 protein: CASSTTSGTEAFF
D gene: TRBD2; clone size: once; CDR3 length: 17; V gene: TRBV4-1; J gene: TRBJ2-1; CDR3 DNA: TGCGCCAGCAGCCAAGTTAGCCAGCGGGAGGATCGGACTGAGCAGTTCTTC; CDR3 protein: CASSQVSQREDRTEQFF
D gene: TRBD1; clone size: -; CDR3 length: 12; V gene: TRBV6-5; J gene: TRBJ2-5; CDR3 DNA: TGTGCCAGCAGTCACAGGGGGATGGGGCAGTACTTC; CDR3 protein: CASSHRGMGQYF
D gene: -; clone size: -; CDR3 length: 13; V gene: TRBV11-2; J gene: TRBJ1-5; CDR3 DNA: TGTGCCAGCAGCTTAGATCGTAATCAGCCCCAGCATTTT; CDR3 protein: CASSLDRNQPQHF
D gene: -; clone size: once; CDR3 length: 11; V gene: TRBV2; J gene: TRBJ2-5; CDR3 DNA: TGTGCCAGCAGTGAAAACCCCAGACAGTACTTC; CDR3 protein: CASSENPRQYF
D gene: -; clone size: -; CDR3 length: 13; V gene: TRBV7-6; J gene: TRBJ1-5; CDR3 DNA: TGTGCCAGCAGCTTAGCGGCCGATCAGCCCCAGCATTTT; CDR3 protein: CASSLAADQPQHF
D gene: -; clone size: -; CDR3 length: 16; V gene: TRBV7-2; J gene: TRBJ2-3; CDR3 DNA: TGTGCCAGCAGCTTCGGGGGACGCCCCTTTATAGATACGCAGTATTTT; CDR3 protein: CASSFGGRPFIDTQYF
D gene: -; clone size: -; CDR3 length: 14; V gene: TRBV4-2; J gene: TRBJ2-2; CDR3 DNA: TGTGCCAGCAGCCGAGAAGTGGCATCCGGGGAGCTGTTTTTT; CDR3 protein: CASSREVASGELFF
D gene: TRBD2; clone size: -; CDR3 length: 16; V gene: TRBV18; J gene: TRBJ2-3; CDR3 DNA: TGTGCCAGCTCACCAGAGTGGGCTAGCGGCCAAGATACGCAGTATTTT; CDR3 protein: CASSPEWASGQDTQYF
D gene: -; clone size: -; CDR3 length: 14; V gene: TRBV5-1; J gene: TRBJ2-1; CDR3 DNA: TGCGCCAGCAGCTTGGATCAGGGCAACAATGAGCAGTTCTTC; CDR3 protein: CASSLDQGNNEQFF
D gene: -; clone size: few; CDR3 length: 12; V gene: TRBV6-6; J gene: TRBJ1-1; CDR3 DNA: TGTGCCAGCAGCCCCACTTGGACTGAAGCTTTCTTT; CDR3 protein: CASSPTWTEAFF
D gene: -; clone size: -; CDR3 length: 16; V gene: TRBV4-3; J gene: TRBJ1-5; CDR3 DNA: TGCGCCAGCAGCCAAGATCGGGGGGCGGGATATCAGCCCCAGCATTTT; CDR3 protein: CASSQDRGAGYQPQHF
D gene: -; clone size: -; CDR3 length: 15; V gene: TRBV7-8; J gene: TRBJ1-5; CDR3 DNA: TGTGCCAGCAGCGCCCACAGGGTTAGTAATCAGCCCCAGCATTTT; CDR3 protein: CASSAHRVSNQPQHF
D gene: TRBD1; clone size: -; CDR3 length: 16; V gene: TRBV29-1; J gene: TRBJ2-7; CDR3 DNA: TGCAGCGTCCCCGCCAAAAAGACAGGGGACCCCTACGAGCAGTACTTC; CDR3 protein: CSVPAKKTGDPYEQYF
D gene: TRBD1; clone size: -; CDR3 length: 15; V gene: TRBV10-3; J gene: TRBJ1-1; CDR3 DNA: TGTGCCATCAGTGATAATCAGGGGGCGCGCACTGAAGCTTTCTTT; CDR3 protein: CAISDNQGARTEAFF
D gene: -; clone size: -; CDR3 length: 11; V gene: TRBV11-1; J gene: TRBJ2-7; CDR3 DNA: TGTGCCAGCAGCCTCACCCAGGGGAAGTACTTC; CDR3 protein: CASSLTQGKYF
D gene: TRBD1; clone size: -; CDR3 length: 16; V gene: TRBV25-1; J gene: TRBJ1-6; CDR3 DNA: TGTGCCAGCAGTGACCATCGGACAGGGAATAATTCACCCCTCCACTTT; CDR3 protein: CASSDHRTGNNSPLHF
D gene: TRBD1; clone size: -; CDR3 length: 16; V gene: TRBV28; J gene: TRBJ2-4; CDR3 DNA: TGTGCCAGCAGTGTGGACAGGGGGCACACCAAAAACATTCAGTACTTC; CDR3 protein: CASSVDRGHTKNIQYF
D gene: -; clone size: few; CDR3 length: 11; V gene: TRBV14; J gene: TRBJ1-1; CDR3 DNA: TGTGCCAGCAGCCAAGCAACTGAAGCTTTCTTT; CDR3 protein: CASSQATEAFF
D gene: TRBD1; clone size: -; CDR3 length: 16; V gene: TRBV28; J gene: TRBJ1-2; CDR3 DNA: TGTGCCAGCAGTACAGTGACAGGGGGCTTAGTCTATGGCTACACCTTC; CDR3 protein: CASSTVTGGLVYGYTF
D gene: -; clone size: -; CDR3 length: 15; V gene: TRBV5-1; J gene: TRBJ2-3; CDR3 DNA: TGCGCCAGCAGCTTAGGCGGGGATAACACAGATACGCAGTATTTT; CDR3 protein: CASSLGGDNTDTQYF